This record concerns one T cell receptor (beta chain) sequence. Its target is not known. The V and J ends lost 10 bases and 0 bases, in that order; junction bases with no gene match: 12. From germline, CDR1 is SNHLY and CDR2 FYNNEI. This CDR3 has 15 amino acids. Here immunoSEQ multiplex PCR was the method, and the copy in TCRdb shows in-frame clones only, minus some. This sample carries 7,500 to 10,000 clones, approximately 80% of them seen once, and the ten largest clones take about 4.9%. Patient tissue came from resections in Japan or China, 2014–2017. The data belong to a study of immune evolution from preneoplasia to lung adenocarcinoma. Study conclusions and caveats: T cell clonality was higher in KRAS-mutant than EGFR-mutant or wild-type nodules. Top clone frequencies peaked in normal lung, apparently declining through invasive adenocarcinoma.

The TCR sequence derives from a person aged 65 to 79 with lung adenocarcinoma. Some clones in this sample may be carry-over from other donors' samples. Material for sequencing was FFPE minimally invasive lung adenocarcinoma tissue. The chain links TRBV2 to TRBJ2-7; TRBD2 matches at 7 bases. This chain's CDR3 is CATLPGGLSSYEQYF. The DNA for the CDR3 is TGTGCCACTTTACCGGGAGGCCTTAGCTCCTACGAGCAGTACTTC. Complete variable domain (other parts from reference TRBV2 and TRBJ2-7): EPEVTQTPSHQVTQMGQEVILRCVPISNHLYFYWYRQILGQKVEFLVSFYNNEISEKSEIFDDQFSVERPDGSNFTLKIRSTKLEDSAMYFCATLPGGLSSYEQYFGPGTRLTVT.